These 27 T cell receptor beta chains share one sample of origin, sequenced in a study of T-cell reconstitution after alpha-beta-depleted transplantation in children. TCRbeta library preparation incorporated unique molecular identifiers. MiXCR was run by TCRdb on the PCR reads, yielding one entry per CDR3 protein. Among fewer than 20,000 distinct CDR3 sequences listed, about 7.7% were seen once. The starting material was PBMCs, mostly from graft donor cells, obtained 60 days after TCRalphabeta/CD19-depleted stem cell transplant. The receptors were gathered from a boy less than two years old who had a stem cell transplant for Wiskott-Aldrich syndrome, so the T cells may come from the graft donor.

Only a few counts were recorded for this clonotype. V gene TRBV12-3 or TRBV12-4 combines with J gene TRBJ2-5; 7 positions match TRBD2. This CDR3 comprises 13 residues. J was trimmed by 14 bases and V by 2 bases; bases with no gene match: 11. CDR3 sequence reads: CASSLPPDRGRYF. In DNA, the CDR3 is TGTGCCAGCAGTTTACCACCGGACCGCGGGAGATACTTC.

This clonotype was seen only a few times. In nucleotides, the CDR3 is TGCAGTGCTAGGGGAGGACAGGGGGTAGGCTACACCTTC. As protein: CSARGGQGVGYTF. This chain uses TRBV20-1 with TRBJ1-2; 10 bases are a match to TRBD1. Trimming took 3 bases from V and 8 from J; bases not matched to a gene: 6. The CDR3 runs to 13 residues. CDR1 is DFQATT and CDR2 is SNEGSKA in the germline V gene (reference sequence).

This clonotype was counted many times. CDR3 bases: TGTGCCAGCAGCCTTGGACTAGCGGTCCAAGAGACCCAGTACTTC. Translation gives CASSLGLAVQETQYF. This rearrangement joins TRBV7-2 to TRBJ2-5; TRBD2 matches at 10 bases. V dropped 5 bases and J dropped 1; count of bases not matched to a gene: 4. The CDR3 has 15 residues. Germline loops: CDR1 SGHTA, CDR2 FQGNSA.

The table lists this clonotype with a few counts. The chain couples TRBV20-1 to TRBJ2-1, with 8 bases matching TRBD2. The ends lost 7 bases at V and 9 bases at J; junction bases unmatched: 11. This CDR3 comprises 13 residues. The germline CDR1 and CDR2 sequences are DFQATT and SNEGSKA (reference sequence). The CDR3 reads CSGYSGRGVEQFF. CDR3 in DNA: TGCAGTGGTTACAGCGGGAGAGGTGTTGAGCAGTTCTTC.

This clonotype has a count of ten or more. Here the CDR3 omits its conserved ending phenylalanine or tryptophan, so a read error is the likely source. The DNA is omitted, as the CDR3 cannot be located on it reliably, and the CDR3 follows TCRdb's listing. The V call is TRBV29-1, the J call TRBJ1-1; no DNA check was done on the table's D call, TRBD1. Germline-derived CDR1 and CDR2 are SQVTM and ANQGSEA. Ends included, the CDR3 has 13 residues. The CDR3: CSVEDTRTGYLSI.

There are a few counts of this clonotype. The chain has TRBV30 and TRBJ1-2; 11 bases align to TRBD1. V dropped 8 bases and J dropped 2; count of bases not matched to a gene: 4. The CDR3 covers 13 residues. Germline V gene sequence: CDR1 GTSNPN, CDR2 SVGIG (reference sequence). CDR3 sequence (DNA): TGTGCCCATAGGGACAGGGGGAACTATGGCTACACCTTC. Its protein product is CAHRDRGNYGYTF. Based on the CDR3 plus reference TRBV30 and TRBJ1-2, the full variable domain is SQTIHQWPATLVQPVGSPLSLECTVEGTSNPNLYWYRQAAGRGLQLLFYSVGIGQISSEVPQNLSASRPQDRQFILSSKKLLLSDSGFYLCAHRDRGNYGYTFGSGTRLTVV.

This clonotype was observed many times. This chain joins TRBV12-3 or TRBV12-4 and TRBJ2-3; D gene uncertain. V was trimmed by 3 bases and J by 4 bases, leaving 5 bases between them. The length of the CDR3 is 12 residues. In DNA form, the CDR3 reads TGTGCCAGCAGTTTCCTAGCAGATACGCAGTATTTT. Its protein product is CASSFLADTQYF.

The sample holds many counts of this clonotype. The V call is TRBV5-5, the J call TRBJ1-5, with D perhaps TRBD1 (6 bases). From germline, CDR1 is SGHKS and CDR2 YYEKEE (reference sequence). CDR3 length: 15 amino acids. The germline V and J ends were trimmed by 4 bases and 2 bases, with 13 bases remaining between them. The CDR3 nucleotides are TGTGCCAGCAGCCCCGGGGGCCGGGGCAATCAGCCCCAGCATTTT. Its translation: CASSPGGRGNQPQHF.

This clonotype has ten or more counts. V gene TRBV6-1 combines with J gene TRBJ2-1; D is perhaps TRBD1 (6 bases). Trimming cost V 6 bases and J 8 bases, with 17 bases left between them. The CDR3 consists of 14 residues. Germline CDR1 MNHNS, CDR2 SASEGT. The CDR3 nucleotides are TGTGCCAGCAGAAATGGACAGCCTGGGGATGAGCAGTTCTTC. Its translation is CASRNGQPGDEQFF.

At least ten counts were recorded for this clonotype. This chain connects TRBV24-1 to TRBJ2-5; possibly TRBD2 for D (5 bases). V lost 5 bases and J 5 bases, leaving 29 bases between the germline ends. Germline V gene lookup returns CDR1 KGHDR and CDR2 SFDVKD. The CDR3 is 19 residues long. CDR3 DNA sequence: TGTGCCACCAGTGGGGCCAGCGGCAGGTCGCCGATCCTGGGGGAGACCCAGTACTTC. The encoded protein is CATSGASGRSPILGETQYF.

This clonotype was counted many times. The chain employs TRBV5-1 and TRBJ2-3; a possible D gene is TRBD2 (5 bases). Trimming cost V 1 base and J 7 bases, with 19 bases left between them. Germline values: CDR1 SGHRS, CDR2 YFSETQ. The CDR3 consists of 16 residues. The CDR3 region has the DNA TGCGCCAGCAGCTTGCCACTAGGCGTGGATGGGAATACGCAGTATTTT. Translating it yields CASSLPLGVDGNTQYF. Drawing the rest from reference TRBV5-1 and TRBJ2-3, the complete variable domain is KAGVTQTPRYLIKTRGQQVTLSCSPISGHRSVSWYQQTPGQGLQFLFEYFSETQRNKGNFPGRFSGRQFSNSRSEMNVSTLELGDSALYLCASSLPLGVDGNTQYFGPGTRLTVL.

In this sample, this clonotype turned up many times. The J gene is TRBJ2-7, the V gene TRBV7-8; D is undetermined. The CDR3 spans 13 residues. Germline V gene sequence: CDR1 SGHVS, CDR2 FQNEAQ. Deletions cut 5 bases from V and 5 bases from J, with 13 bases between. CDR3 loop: CASSRFQAHEQYF. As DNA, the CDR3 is TGTGCCAGCAGCAGATTTCAGGCACACGAGCAGTACTTC.

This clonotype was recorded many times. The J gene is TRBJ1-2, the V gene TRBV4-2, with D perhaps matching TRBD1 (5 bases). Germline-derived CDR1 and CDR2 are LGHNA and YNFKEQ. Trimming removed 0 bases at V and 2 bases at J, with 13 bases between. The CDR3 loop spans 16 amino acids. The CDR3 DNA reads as TGTGCCAGCAGCCAAGATACGCAGGGCTCGAACTATGGCTACACCTTC. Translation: CASSQDTQGSNYGYTF.

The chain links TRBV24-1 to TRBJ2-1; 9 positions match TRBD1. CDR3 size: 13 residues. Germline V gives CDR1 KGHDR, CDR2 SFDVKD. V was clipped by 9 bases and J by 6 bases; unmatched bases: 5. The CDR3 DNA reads TGTGCCACCGGGACAGGGATCTTCAATGAGCAGTTCTTC. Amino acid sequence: CATGTGIFNEQFF.

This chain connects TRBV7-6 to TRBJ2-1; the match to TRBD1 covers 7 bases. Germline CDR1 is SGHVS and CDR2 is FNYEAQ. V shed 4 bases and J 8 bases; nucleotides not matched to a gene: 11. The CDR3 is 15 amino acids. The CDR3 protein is CASSSDRTVRHEQFF. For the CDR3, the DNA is TGTGCCAGCAGCTCGGACAGGACGGTAAGGCATGAGCAGTTCTTC.

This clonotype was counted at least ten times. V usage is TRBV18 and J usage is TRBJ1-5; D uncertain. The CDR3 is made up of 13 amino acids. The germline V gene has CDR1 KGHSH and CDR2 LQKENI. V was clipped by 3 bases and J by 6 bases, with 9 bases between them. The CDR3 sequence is CASSPGLGQPQHF. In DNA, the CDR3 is TGTGCCAGCTCACCCGGGCTTGGTCAGCCCCAGCATTTT.

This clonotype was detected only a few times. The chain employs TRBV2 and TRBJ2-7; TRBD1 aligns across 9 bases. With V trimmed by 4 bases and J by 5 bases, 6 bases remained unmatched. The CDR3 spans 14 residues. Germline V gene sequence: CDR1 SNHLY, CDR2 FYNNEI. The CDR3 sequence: CASSVGTGWNEQYF. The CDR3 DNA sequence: TGTGCCAGCAGTGTCGGGACAGGGTGGAACGAGCAGTACTTC. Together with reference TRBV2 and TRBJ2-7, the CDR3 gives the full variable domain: EPEVTQTPSHQVTQMGQEVILRCVPISNHLYFYWYRQILGQKVEFLVSFYNNEISEKSEIFDDQFSVERPDGSNFTLKIRSTKLEDSAMYFCASSVGTGWNEQYFGPGTRLTVT.

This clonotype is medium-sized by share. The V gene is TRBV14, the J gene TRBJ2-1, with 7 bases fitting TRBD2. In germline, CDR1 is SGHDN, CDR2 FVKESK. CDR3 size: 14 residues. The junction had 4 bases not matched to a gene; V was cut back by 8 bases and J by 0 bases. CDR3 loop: CASSRTSSYNEQFF. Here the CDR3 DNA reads TGTGCCAGCTCCCGGACTAGCTCCTACAATGAGCAGTTCTTC.

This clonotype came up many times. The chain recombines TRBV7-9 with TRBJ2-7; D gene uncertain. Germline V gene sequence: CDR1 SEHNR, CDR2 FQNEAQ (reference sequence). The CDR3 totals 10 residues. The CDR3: CLRGVYEQYF. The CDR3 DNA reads TGTCTGAGAGGAGTTTACGAGCAGTACTTC. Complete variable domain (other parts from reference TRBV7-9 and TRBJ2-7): DTGVSQNPRHKITKRGQNVTFRCDPISEHNRLYWYRQTLGQGPEFLTYFQNEAQLEKSRLLSDRFSAERPKGSFSTLEIQRTEQGDSAMYLCLRGVYEQYFGPGTRLTVT.

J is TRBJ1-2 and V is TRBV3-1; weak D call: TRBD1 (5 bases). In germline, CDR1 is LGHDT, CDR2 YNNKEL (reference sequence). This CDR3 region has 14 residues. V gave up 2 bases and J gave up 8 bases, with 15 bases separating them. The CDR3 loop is CASSQYRATGGYTF. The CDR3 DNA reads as TGTGCCAGCAGCCAATACCGGGCTACAGGAGGCTACACCTTC.

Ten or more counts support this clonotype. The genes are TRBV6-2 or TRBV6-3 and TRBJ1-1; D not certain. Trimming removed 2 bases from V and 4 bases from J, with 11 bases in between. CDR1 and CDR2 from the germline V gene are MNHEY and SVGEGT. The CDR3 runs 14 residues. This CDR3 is CASSYGYTGTEAFF. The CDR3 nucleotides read TGTGCCAGCAGTTACGGATACACGGGCACTGAAGCTTTCTTT.

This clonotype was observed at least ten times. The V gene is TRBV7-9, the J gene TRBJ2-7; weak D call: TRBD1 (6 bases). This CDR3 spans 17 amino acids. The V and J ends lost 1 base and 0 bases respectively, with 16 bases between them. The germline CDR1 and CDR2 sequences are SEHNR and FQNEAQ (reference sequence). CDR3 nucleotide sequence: TGTGCCAGCAGCTTAGTAGGGGCAGGGGAGTTCTCCTACGAGCAGTACTTC. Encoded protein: CASSLVGAGEFSYEQYF.

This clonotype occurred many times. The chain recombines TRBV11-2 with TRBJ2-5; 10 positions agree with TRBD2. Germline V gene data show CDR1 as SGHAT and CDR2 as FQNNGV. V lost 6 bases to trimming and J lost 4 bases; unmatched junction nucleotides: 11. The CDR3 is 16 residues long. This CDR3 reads CASRTSISGRRETQYF. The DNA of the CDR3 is TGTGCCAGCAGAACATCCATTAGCGGGAGGAGAGAGACCCAGTACTTC.

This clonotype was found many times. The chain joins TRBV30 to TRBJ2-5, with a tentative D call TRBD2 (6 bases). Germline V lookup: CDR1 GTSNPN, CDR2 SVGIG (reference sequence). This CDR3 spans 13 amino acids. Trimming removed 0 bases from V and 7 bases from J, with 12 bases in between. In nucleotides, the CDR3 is TGTGCCTGGAGTGTTGTGGGAGCGGGGACCCAGTACTTC. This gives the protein CAWSVVGAGTQYF.

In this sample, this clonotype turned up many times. This chain's CDR3 is CASSLRMNTEAFF. In nucleotides, the CDR3 is TGTGCCAGCAGCTTAAGGATGAACACTGAAGCTTTCTTT. The chain is built from TRBV7-3 and TRBJ1-1; D call uncertain. Trimming took 1 base from V and 0 from J, leaving 3 bases between them. Germline loops: CDR1 SGHTA, CDR2 FQGTGA. The CDR3 has 13 amino acids.

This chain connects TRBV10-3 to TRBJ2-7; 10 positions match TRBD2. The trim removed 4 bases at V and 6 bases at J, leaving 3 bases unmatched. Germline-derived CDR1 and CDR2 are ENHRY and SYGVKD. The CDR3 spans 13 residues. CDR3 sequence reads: CAISVIAGGEQYF. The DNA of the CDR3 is TGTGCCATCAGTGTAATAGCGGGAGGCGAGCAGTACTTC.

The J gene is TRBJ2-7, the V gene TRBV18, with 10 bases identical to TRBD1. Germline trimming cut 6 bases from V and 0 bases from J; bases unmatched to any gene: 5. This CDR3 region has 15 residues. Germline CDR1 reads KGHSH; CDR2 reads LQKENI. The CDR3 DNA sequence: TGTGCCAGCTCCCCGGACAGGGGGGCCTCCTACGAGCAGTACTTC. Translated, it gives CASSPDRGASYEQYF.